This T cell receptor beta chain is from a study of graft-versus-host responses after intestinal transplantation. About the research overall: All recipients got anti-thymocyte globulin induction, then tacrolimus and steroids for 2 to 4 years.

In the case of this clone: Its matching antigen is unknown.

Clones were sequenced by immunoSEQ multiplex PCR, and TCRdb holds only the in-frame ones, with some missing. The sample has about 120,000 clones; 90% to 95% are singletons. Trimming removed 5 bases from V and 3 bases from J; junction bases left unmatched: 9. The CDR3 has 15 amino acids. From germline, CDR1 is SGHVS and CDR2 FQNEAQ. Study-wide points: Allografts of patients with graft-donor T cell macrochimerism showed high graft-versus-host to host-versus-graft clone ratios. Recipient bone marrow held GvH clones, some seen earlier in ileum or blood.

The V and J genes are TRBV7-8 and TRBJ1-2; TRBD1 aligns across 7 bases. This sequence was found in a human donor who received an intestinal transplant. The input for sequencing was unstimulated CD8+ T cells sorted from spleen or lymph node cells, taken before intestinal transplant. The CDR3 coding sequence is TGTGCCAGCAGCCTGTACCAGGGGGACCACTATGGCTACACCTTC. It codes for CASSLYQGDHYGYTF.